The present T cell receptor (beta chain) was sequenced within a study of cytomegalovirus exposure and HLA in healthy donors. The overall study: Around 77 million unique TCRs from HLA-typed donors made up an early data release. Study outcomes and limitations: Analysis was carried out at a later point, and it linked a missense DCLRE1C variant to TCR beta V- and J-gene trimming.

A multiplex PCR was run with 60 Vbeta primers and 13 Jbeta primers. Method: immunoSEQ multiplex PCR; TCRdb's copy keeps in-frame clones and lacks some. The data hold over 150,000 clones, with about 85% observed a single time. Per germline, CDR1 LNHDA and CDR2 SQIVND (reference sequence). The V and J ends lost 5 bases and 5 bases respectively, with 12 bases between them. This CDR3 is 13 amino acids long. On this clone: The target antigen is unknown.

Healthy individuals who donated bone marrow served as the donors. The receptor was isolated from a man aged 25 to 40 in good health and CMV-seropositive. This chain uses TRBV19 with TRBJ2-5; D is undetermined. Material for sequencing was PBMCs. The CDR3 bases are TGTGCCAGTAGTCGGGTTGAGACCGAGACCCAGTACTTC. Protein product: CASSRVETETQYF.